Here is one TCR beta chain with its context. There is no known antigen for this receptor. Per-nucleotide qualities are absent, and no much larger clonotype sits a single base away. The data were taken from a study of blood T cell repertoires in COVID-19 (dated by TCRdb to the early 2020s). For the wider study: Samples from collaborators originated in the United States, Italy and Spain and spanned both the acute and convalescent phases of COVID-19. The prospective study material was composed of cDNA or gDNA derived from T cells, B-cell-depleted T cells, or PBMCs. Subjects who had been exposed to COVID-19, were actively infected with it, or had recovered from it provided the deeply sampled blood TCRbeta repertoires that made up the dataset. The repertoires were made available in a free public database intended to serve as a resource for research on the immune response to SARS-CoV-2. Samples came from the ongoing ImmuneRACE study (first 160 participants) plus 1,254 subjects from 6 global collaborators. Sample metadata almost always included a de-identified subject ID, COVID-19 status, age in years and sex. Where HLA class I and class II types were available, the types were taken from metadata supplied by the sample provider, not from assay-based typing.

What the study reported, not specific to this receptor: The quantity of clinical and demographic metadata differed by source and by participant and was supplied without curation.

Participants in the prospective study were aged roughly 18 to 95 years, lived in 20 to 30 United States geographic areas, and enrolled through a virtual design. In the prospective study, participants were assigned to cohorts based on the clinical history participants reported in a screening survey and a study questionnaire. For ImmuneRACE Cohort 3, a participant was defined as recovered based on two consecutive negative NP/OP PCR tests, clearance by a healthcare professional, or resolution of symptoms. Each participant in the prospective study had whole blood, serum and a nasopharyngeal or oropharyngeal swab collected by mobile phlebotomists. Additional blood draws and questionnaires over an approximately 2-month period could optionally be provided by prospective study participants. Blood samples from the prospective study were shipped frozen or at room temperature prior to DNA extraction. TCRbeta CDR3 regions were amplified from genomic DNA using the immunoSEQ Assay, a bias-controlled multiplex PCR. The authors processed their data as follows. Nucleated cell counts per sample were estimated from amplification of reference gene primers within the assay. Sequence reads were collapsed and filtered to measure the absolute abundance of every unique TCRbeta CDR3 rearrangement. For each sample, productive Simpson clonality was calculated as the square root of Simpson's diversity index across productive rearrangements. This immuneACCESS table, as held by TCRdb, lists in-frame sequences with V and J called but not all clones. Of the missing ones, under half trace to an unresolved V gene in checked studies; the others have no known cause. The DNA gave D and trimming, while V, J and clone size come from that table. The sample table records approximately 300,000 clones; about nine tenths of these occur just once. Of the sample, around 2.6% falls within the top ten clones.

Compared with germline, V lacks 8 bases and J lacks 4 bases; bases without a gene match: 11. Taken from the germline V gene, the CDR1 and CDR2 loops are SNHLY and FYNNEI. The CDR3 contains 15 residues, cysteine and phenylalanine counted. The CDR3 DNA has 45 bases and is translated from base 1. Recombination joined TRBV2 with TRBJ2-3; the junction holds 8 bases that match TRBD1. Input material: PBMCs or T cells enriched from blood (not recorded which). The receptor's source is a man between 60 and 70 years old who had recovered from COVID-19. The CDR3 region reads CASLGGQGGPDTQYF. The DNA sequence is given as TGTGCCAGCCTTGGCGGACAGGGCGGACCAGATACGCAGTATTTT.